Below are 16 T cell receptor beta chains sequenced from a single sample in a study of response to subunit inactivated influenza vaccine. One entry per CDR3 protein results from TCRdb running MiXCR on the RT-PCR reads. The table shows 150,000 to 200,000 distinct CDR3 sequences, with roughly 12% occurring only once. The same data also went into a second study, on T cells expressing NK-cell markers. From that study: For TCR beta, cDNA was produced by 5'RACE template switching with UMIs.

The input for sequencing was CD8+ T cells sorted from PBMCs, taken 11 to 12 days after vaccination. The receptors were gathered from a man in his forties or fifties who received an inactivated influenza vaccine.

This clonotype was detected only a few times. This rearrangement joins TRBV5-8 to TRBJ2-1; D ambiguous. V gave up 2 bases and J gave up 5 bases, with 8 bases separating them. The CDR3 extends over 13 amino acids. In germline, CDR1 is SGHTS, CDR2 YDEGEE. The CDR3 sequence is CASSFWVDNEQFF. The CDR3 DNA is TGTGCCAGCAGCTTCTGGGTGGACAATGAGCAGTTCTTC.

This clonotype has a count of ten or more. This chain joins TRBV29-1 and TRBJ2-1, with D maybe TRBD1 (6 bases). CDR1 is SQVTM, CDR2 ANQGSEA, per germline. There are 17 residues in the CDR3. V was trimmed by 7 bases and J by 8 bases, leaving 30 bases between them. The CDR3 DNA reads TGCAGCGGGTTGGGCACAGGGATGGGGGTCGGGGTTGATGAGCAGTTCTTC. As protein: CSGLGTGMGVGVDEQFF.

The J gene is TRBJ2-7, the V gene TRBV6-5, with D hard to call. V lost 2 bases to trimming and J lost 4 bases, with 9 bases between them. The V gene's germline CDR1 is MNHEY and CDR2 SVGAGI. The CDR3 extends over 13 amino acids. The CDR3 region has the DNA TGTGCCAGCAGTTACGATAATAGATACGAGCAGTACTTC. Protein sequence: CASSYDNRYEQYF.

The chain uses TRBV7-9 and TRBJ2-7, with no clear D. The germline V and J ends were trimmed by 5 bases and 1 base, with 12 bases remaining between them. The germline V gene has CDR1 SEHNR and CDR2 FQNEAQ (reference sequence). The CDR3 consists of 14 residues. The CDR3 DNA follows: TGTGCCAGCAGCCCGGTGGACGGTTCCTACGAGCAGTACTTC. Translating gives CASSPVDGSYEQYF.

The sample holds many counts of this clonotype. The chain has TRBV7-2 and TRBJ2-3; 7 bases fit TRBD1. The germline V gene has CDR1 SGHTA and CDR2 FQGNSA. Trimming took 4 bases from V and 1 from J; bases not matched to a gene: 2. CDR3 length: 14 amino acids. The CDR3 sequence: CASSSGQGTDTQYF. In DNA form, the CDR3 reads TGTGCCAGCAGCTCAGGACAGGGCACAGATACGCAGTATTTT. The full variable domain, in which reference TRBV7-2 and TRBJ2-3 provide the parts outside the CDR3, is GAGVSQSPSNKVTEKGKDVELRCDPISGHTALYWYRQSLGQGLEFLIYFQGNSAPDKSGLPSDRFSAERTGGSVSTLTIQRTQQEDSAVYLCASSSGQGTDTQYFGPGTRLTVL.

The V call is TRBV7-9, the J call TRBJ2-2; D tentatively fits TRBD1 or TRBD2 (6 bases each). The CDR3 is 17 residues long. Trimming pared 4 bases from V and 4 bases from J, leaving 19 bases between. CDR1 is SEHNR and CDR2 is FQNEAQ in the germline V gene (reference sequence). CDR3 amino acids: CASSSLRGLRGTGELFF. The CDR3 nucleotides are TGTGCCAGCAGCTCGCTCCGGGGGCTGAGAGGCACCGGGGAGCTGTTTTTT.

For this clonotype: The germline gene is not matched at one end of the junction; a read error may be the cause. The V gene is TRBV4-3, the J gene TRBJ1-4, with D uncertain. The length of the CDR3 is 15 residues. CDR1 and CDR2 (germline): LGHNA, YSLEER. As DNA, the CDR3 is TGCGCCAGCAGCGAAGAGCGTCGGATAAATGAAAAACTGTTTTTT. It encodes CASSEERRINEKLFF.

The chain is built from TRBV20-1 and TRBJ2-7, with D maybe TRBD2 (5 bases). From germline, CDR1 is DFQATT and CDR2 SNEGSKA (reference sequence). The CDR3 is 14 residues long. Deletions cut 2 bases from V and 3 bases from J, with 14 bases between. The CDR3 loop is CSARSSTAGYEQYF. In nucleotides, the CDR3 is TGCAGTGCTAGAAGTTCTACTGCGGGCTACGAGCAGTACTTC.

The genes are TRBV5-5 and TRBJ1-2, with 7 bases matching TRBD1. This CDR3 is built from 14 residues. CDR1 and CDR2 (germline): SGHKS, YYEKEE (reference sequence). The V segment lost 1 base and the J segment 4 bases; nucleotides outside the gene matches: 4. The CDR3 protein is CASSLHRGAYGYTF. The DNA of the CDR3 is TGTGCCAGCAGCTTGCACAGGGGCGCCTATGGCTACACCTTC.

As concerns this clonotype: Being one base from a much bigger clone, this may be a read error. This sequence joins TRBV28 and TRBJ2-2, with a possible D match to TRBD2 (5 bases). This CDR3 has 15 amino acids. Germline V lookup: CDR1 MDHEN, CDR2 SYDVKM. The CDR3 nucleotides are TGTGCCAGCAGCCGACGGGTCCCGAACACCGGGGAGCTGCTTTTT. The encoded protein is CASSRRVPNTGELLF.

This clonotype was found a few times. The genes are TRBV4-1 and TRBJ2-3; 10 bases are shared with TRBD1. Germline CDR1 is MGHRA and CDR2 is YSYEKL. CDR3 size: 13 residues. V trimming: 4 bases; J trimming: 11 bases; junction bases outside the gene matches: 6. CDR3 protein: CASSPDRGHWQYF. CDR3 bases: TGCGCCAGCAGCCCCGACAGGGGGCATTGGCAGTATTTT.

The chain has TRBV5-4 and TRBJ2-1, with 9 nucleotides matching TRBD2. The CDR3 is 16 residues long. The germline CDR1 and CDR2 sequences are SGHNT and YYREEE (reference sequence). The V and J ends lost 0 bases and 5 bases, in that order; junction bases with no gene match: 6. Here the CDR3 DNA reads TGTGCCAGCAGCTTGGGGCTAGCGGGGACAAACAATGAGCAGTTCTTC. Translation: CASSLGLAGTNNEQFF.

The rearrangement links TRBV24-1 to TRBJ2-3; 10 nucleotides agree with TRBD2. CDR3 size: 15 residues. After removal of 3 bases from V and 7 bases from J, the junction contained 6 bases not matched to a gene. Germline V gene data show CDR1 as KGHDR and CDR2 as SFDVKD. The CDR3 DNA sequence: TGTGCCACCAGTGATATGCTAGCGGGAGTGCATACGCAGTATTTT. It codes for CATSDMLAGVHTQYF.

Only a few counts were recorded for this clonotype. The V and J genes are TRBV4-2 and TRBJ2-3; D is uncertain. V lost 5 bases to trimming and J lost 4 bases, with 13 bases between them. The CDR3 is 14 residues long. Germline lookup yields CDR1 LGHNA and CDR2 YNFKEQ. The DNA of the CDR3 is TGTGCCAGCAGCTACGACTCAACCGCAGATACGCAGTATTTT. Protein sequence: CASSYDSTADTQYF.

The table lists this clonotype with a few counts. This chain connects TRBV5-5 to TRBJ2-5, with 7 positions matching TRBD1. After removal of 0 bases from V and 4 bases from J, the junction contained 3 bases not matched to a gene. The CDR3 contains 14 residues. The germline V gene encodes CDR1 SGHKS and CDR2 YYEKEE (reference sequence). CDR3 sequence (DNA): TGTGCCAGCAGCTTGGAGTCAGGGGGAGAGACCCAGTACTTC. Translation gives CASSLESGGETQYF.

As regards this clonotype: It may be a read error: a sequence one base away is much more abundant. V gene TRBV28 combines with J gene TRBJ2-7; 7 positions match TRBD1. The CDR3 is 13 residues long. V was pared by 7 bases and J by 3 bases, with 6 bases of the junction left unmatched. Germline assignment: CDR1 MDHEN and CDR2 SYDVKM. The chain's CDR3 is CASKGAGIYEQYF. The CDR3 nucleotides read TGTGCCAGCAAGGGGGCGGGCATCTACGAGCAGTACTTC.